This entry is about one TCR beta chain. Its target is not known. Method: immunoSEQ multiplex PCR; TCRdb's copy keeps in-frame clones and lacks some. Altogether about 2,500,000 clones are present, about 92% being singletons, with the ten largest covering about 0.13%. This specimen belongs to a study of shared clonotypes between healthy human individuals. Study findings and constraints: Sample collection involved blood only; tissue repertoires are likely different. Estimated clonotype richness was generally higher in naive than memory subsets.

Recent acute infections and vaccinations were absent in the healthy HIV-negative adult donors. The CDR3 extends over 14 amino acids. Deletions cut 5 bases from V and 4 bases from J, with 12 bases between. Per germline, CDR1 MNHNY and CDR2 SVGAGI (reference sequence). The genes are TRBV6-6 and TRBJ1-3; D unresolved. The sample consisted of naive CD4+ T cells sorted from blood. Subset described: CD45RA+ positively selected. The sequence came from a man between 18 and 29 years old in good health. CDR3 loop: CASSPDRIGNTIYF. The CDR3 DNA follows: TGTGCCAGCAGTCCCGATCGCATCGGAAACACCATATATTTT.